By sample share, the clone carrying this T cell receptor (beta chain) is medium-sized. Antigen specificity is unknown. This sample also contains other DNA sequences that code for the same CDR3. About 2 micrograms of genomic DNA from cryopreserved PBMCs went into TCR beta libraries. These data originate in a study of cytotoxic CD8 clonotypes in ibrutinib-treated CLL. Study-level background: Over 10 relapsed/refractory, some 16 treatment-naive; approximately 18 IGHV unmutated.

Trimming removed 4 bases from V and 5 bases from J, with 8 bases in between. The V gene's germline CDR1 is SQVTM and CDR2 ANQGSEA. The CDR3 length is 11 residues. The study's findings and limits: Higher clonality was seen at ibrutinib response and a return toward baseline at progression. Patients showed higher baseline clonality than age-matched healthy donors, and it tracked circulating CD8+ T-cell counts.

Profiling relied on immunoSEQ multiplex PCR, and the TCRdb table lists in-frame clones only, not all of them. The sample lists approximately 15,000 clones, 50% to 75% occurring once. V gene TRBV29-1 combines with J gene TRBJ1-1, with D perhaps matching TRBD1 (6 bases). The clonotype originates from a human donor with chronic lymphocytic leukemia. Sequences were derived from PBMCs, sampled before ibrutinib treatment. CDR3 residues: CSVGGGTEAFF. The CDR3 DNA reads as TGCAGCGTTGGAGGGGGGACTGAAGCTTTCTTT.